This T cell receptor beta chain was captured by sequencing in a study of blood T cell repertoires in COVID-19. Study as a whole: Sites in the United States, Italy and Spain provided acute and convalescent COVID-19 samples. Sources were T cells, B-cell-depleted T cells, or PBMCs; the material itself was cDNA or gDNA.

Original data processing: Estimated nucleated cell counts came from reference gene primer amplification. Repertoires were generated with immunoSEQ multiplex PCR, while TCRdb's copy carries only in-frame clones and drops some. V, J and clone size were drawn from that table, and D and trimming were deduced from the DNA. The sample has 650,000 to 800,000 clones; more than 80% are singletons. The CDR3 contains 14 residues. V was shortened by 0 bases and J by 1 base, with 6 bases between the two germline ends. Germline-derived CDR1 and CDR2 are LNHNV and YYDKDF (reference sequence). This TCR was recovered from a woman aged 18-35 years with acute or convalescent COVID-19. Specimen: peripheral blood. The rearrangement links TRBV15 to TRBJ1-1, with a tentative D call TRBD1 (5 bases). For the CDR3, the DNA is TGTGCCACCAGCAGAGATCAGGGGAACACTGAAGCTTTCTTT. It translates to CATSRDQGNTEAFF.